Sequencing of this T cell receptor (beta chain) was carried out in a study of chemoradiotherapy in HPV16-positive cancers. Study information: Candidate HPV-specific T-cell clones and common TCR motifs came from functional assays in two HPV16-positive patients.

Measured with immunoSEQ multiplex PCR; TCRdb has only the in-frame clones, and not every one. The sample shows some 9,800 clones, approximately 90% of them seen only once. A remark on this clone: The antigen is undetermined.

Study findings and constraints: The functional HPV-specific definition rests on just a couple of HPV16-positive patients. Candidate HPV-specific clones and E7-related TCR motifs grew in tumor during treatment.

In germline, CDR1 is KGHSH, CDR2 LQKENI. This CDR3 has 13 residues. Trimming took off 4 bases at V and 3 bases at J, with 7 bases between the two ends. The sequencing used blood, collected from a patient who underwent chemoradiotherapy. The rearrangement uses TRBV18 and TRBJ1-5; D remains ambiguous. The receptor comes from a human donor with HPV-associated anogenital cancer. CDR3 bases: TGTGCCAGCTCACAGTCGGTCAATCAGCCCCAGCATTTT. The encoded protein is CASSQSVNQPQHF. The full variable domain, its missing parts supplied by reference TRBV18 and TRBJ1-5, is NAGVMQNPRHLVRRRGQEARLRCSPMKGHSHVYWYRQLPEEGLKFMVYLQKENIIDESGMPKERFSAEFPKEGPSILRIQQVVRGDSAAYFCASSQSVNQPQHFGDGTRLSIL.